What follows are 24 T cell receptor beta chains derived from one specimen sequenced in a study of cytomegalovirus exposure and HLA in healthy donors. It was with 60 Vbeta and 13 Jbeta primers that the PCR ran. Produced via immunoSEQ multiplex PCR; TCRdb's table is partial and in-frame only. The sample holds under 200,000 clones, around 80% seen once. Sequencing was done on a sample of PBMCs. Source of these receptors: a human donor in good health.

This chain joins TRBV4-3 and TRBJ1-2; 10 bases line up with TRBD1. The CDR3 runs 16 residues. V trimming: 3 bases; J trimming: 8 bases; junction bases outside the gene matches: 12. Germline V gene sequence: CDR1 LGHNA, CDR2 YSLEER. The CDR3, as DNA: TGCGCCAGCAGCCAGGCTGATCCCGGGACAGGGGACGGCTACACCTTC. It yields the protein CASSQADPGTGDGYTF.

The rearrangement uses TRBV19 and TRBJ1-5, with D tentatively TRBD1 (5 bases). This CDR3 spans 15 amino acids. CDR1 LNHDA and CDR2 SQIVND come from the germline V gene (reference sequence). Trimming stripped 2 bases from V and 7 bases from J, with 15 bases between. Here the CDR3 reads CASSINGRVDQPQHF. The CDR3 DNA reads TGTGCCAGTAGTATAAACGGCAGGGTGGACCAGCCCCAGCATTTT.

The DNA of the CDR3 is TGTGCCAGCAGCTTAGTTTGGGACAGTTCCTACGAGCAGTACTTC. Its protein is CASSLVWDSSYEQYF. V and J are TRBV11-3 and TRBJ2-7; TRBD1 matches at 7 bases. The CDR3 extends over 15 amino acids. CDR1 SGHNT and CDR2 YENEEA come from the germline V gene. The junction had 4 bases not matched to a gene; V was cut back by 1 base and J by 1 base.

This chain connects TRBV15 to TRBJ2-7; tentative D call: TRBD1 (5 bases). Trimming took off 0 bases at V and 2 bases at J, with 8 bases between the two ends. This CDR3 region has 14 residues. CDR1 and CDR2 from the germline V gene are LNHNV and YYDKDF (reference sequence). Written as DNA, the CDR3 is TGTGCCACCAGCAGAGATAAGACAGCCTACGAGCAGTACTTC. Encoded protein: CATSRDKTAYEQYF.

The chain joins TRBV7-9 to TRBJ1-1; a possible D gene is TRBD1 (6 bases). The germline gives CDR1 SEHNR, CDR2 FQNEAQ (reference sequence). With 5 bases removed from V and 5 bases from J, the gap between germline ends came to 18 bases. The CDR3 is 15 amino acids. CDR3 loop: CASSRIQGQRTEAFF. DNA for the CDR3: TGTGCCAGCAGCCGAATTCAGGGGCAAAGAACTGAAGCTTTCTTT.

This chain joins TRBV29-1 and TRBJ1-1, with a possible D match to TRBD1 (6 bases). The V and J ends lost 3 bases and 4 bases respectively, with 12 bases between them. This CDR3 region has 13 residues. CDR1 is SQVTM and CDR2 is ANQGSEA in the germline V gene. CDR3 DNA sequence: TGCAGCGTTGACAGGGGCCGGGGCACTGAAGCTTTCTTT. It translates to CSVDRGRGTEAFF.

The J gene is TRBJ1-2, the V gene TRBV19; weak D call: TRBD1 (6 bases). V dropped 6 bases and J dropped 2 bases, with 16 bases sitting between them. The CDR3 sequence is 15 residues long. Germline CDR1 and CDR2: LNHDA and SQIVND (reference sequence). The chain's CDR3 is CASRTSAGGNYGYTF. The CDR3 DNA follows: TGTGCCAGTAGGACCAGCGCGGGGGGCAACTATGGCTACACCTTC.

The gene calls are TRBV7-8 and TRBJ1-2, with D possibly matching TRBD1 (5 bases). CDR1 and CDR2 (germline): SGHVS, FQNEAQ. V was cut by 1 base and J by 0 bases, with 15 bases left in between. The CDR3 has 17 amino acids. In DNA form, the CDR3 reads TGTGCCAGCAGCTTAGTAGGGGTGGGAAACTCTAACTATGGCTACACCTTC. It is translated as CASSLVGVGNSNYGYTF.

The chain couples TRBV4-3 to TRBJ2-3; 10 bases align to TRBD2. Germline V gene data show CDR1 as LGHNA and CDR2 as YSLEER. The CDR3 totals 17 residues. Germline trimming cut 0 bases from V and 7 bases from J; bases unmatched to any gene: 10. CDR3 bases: TGCGCCAGCAGCCAAGATCTGCCTAGCGGGGGAGAACATACGCAGTATTTT. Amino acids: CASSQDLPSGGEHTQYF.

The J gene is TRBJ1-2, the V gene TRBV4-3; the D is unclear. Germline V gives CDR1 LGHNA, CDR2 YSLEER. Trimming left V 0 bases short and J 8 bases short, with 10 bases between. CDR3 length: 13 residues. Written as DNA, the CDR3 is TGCGCCAGCAGCCAAGATCTTGGAGGGGGCTACACCTTC. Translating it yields CASSQDLGGGYTF.

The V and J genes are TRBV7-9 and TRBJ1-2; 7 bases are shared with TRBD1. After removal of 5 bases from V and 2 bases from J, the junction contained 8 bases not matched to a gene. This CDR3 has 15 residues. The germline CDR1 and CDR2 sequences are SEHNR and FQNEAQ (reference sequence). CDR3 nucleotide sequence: TGTGCCAGCAGCCTAGGGACAGATGAGAACTATGGCTACACCTTC. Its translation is CASSLGTDENYGYTF. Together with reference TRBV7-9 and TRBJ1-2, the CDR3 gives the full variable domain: DTGVSQNPRHKITKRGQNVTFRCDPISEHNRLYWYRQTLGQGPEFLTYFQNEAQLEKSRLLSDRFSAERPKGSFSTLEIQRTEQGDSAMYLCASSLGTDENYGYTFGSGTRLTVV.

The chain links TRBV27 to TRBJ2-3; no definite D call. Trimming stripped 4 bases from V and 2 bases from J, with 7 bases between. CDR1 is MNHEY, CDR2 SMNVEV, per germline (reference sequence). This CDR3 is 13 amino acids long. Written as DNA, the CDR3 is TGTGCCAGCAGTTACATGTCCACAGATACGCAGTATTTT. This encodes CASSYMSTDTQYF.

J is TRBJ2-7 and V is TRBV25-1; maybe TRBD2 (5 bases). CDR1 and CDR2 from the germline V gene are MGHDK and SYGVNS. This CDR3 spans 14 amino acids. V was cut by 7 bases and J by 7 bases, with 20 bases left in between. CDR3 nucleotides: TGTGCCAGCAATGACGCGGGCCCGCTAGGGGAGCAGTACTTC. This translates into CASNDAGPLGEQYF.

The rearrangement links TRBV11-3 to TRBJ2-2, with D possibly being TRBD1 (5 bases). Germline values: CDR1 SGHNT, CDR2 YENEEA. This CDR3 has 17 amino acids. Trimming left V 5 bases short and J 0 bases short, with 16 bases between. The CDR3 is CASSQDTKFANTGELFF. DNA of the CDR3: TGTGCCAGCAGCCAGGACACCAAGTTCGCGAACACCGGGGAGCTGTTTTTT.

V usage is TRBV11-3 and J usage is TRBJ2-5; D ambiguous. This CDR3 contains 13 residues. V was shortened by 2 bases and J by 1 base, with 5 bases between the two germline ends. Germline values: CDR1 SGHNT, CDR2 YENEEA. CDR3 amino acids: CASSLSSQETQYF. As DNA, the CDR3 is TGTGCCAGCAGCTTATCCAGCCAAGAGACCCAGTACTTC.

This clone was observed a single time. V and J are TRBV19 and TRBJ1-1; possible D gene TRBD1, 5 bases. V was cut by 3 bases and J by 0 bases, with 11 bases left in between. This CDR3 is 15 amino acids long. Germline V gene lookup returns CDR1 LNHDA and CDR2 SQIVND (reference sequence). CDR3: CASSIRGTLNTEAFF. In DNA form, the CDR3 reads TGTGCCAGTAGTATCCGGGGGACTCTGAACACTGAAGCTTTCTTT.

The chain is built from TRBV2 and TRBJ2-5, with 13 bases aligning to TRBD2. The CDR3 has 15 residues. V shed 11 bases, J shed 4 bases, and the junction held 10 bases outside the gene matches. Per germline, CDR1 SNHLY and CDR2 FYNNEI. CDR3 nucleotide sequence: TGTGCCTCTGTCCTACGGACTAGCGGGGGAGAGACCCAGTACTTC. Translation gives CASVLRTSGGETQYF.

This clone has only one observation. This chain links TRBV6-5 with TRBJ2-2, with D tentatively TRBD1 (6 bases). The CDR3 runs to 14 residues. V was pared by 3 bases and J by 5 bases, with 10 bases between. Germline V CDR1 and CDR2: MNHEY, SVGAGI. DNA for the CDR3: TGTGCCAGCAGTTATCAGGGGCCTACCGGGGAGCTGTTTTTT. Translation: CASSYQGPTGELFF.

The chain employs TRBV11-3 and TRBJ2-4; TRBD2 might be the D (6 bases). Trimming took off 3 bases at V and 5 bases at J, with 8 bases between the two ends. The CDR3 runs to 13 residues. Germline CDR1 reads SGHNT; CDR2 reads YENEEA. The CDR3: CASSFGGENIQYF. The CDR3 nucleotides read TGTGCCAGCAGCTTCGGGGGAGAAAACATTCAGTACTTC.

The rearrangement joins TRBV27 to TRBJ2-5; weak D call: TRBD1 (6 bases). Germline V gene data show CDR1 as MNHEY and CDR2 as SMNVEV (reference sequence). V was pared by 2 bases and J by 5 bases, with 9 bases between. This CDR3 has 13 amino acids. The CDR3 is CASSLRGGETQYF. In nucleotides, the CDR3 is TGTGCCAGCAGTTTACGTGGGGGCGAGACCCAGTACTTC.

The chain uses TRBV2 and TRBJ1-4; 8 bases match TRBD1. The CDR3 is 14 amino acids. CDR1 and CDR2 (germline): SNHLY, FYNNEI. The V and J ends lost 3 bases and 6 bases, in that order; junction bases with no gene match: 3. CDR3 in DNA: TGTGCCAGCAGTGAGGGGACAGGCGATGAAAAACTGTTTTTT. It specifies CASSEGTGDEKLFF.

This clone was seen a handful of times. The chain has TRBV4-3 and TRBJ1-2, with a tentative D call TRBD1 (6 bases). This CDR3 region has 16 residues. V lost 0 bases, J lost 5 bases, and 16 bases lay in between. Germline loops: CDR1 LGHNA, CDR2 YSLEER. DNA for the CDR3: TGCGCCAGCAGCCAAGAAAATGGCCGGACAGCGTATGGCTACACCTTC. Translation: CASSQENGRTAYGYTF.

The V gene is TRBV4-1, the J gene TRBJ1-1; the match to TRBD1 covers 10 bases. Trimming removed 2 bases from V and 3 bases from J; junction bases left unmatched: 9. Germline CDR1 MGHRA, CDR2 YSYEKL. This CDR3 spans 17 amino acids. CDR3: CASSQRPGTGADTEAFF. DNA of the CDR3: TGCGCCAGCAGCCAACGTCCCGGGACAGGGGCGGACACTGAAGCTTTCTTT.

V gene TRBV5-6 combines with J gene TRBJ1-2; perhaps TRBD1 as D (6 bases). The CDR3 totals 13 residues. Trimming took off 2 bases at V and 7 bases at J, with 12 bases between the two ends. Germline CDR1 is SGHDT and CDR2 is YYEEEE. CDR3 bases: TGTGCCAGCAGCTTTGGGGGCCTCGGTGGCTACACCTTC. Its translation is CASSFGGLGGYTF.